This T cell receptor beta chain is drawn from a study of T cell changes during pregnancy in multiple sclerosis. Some clones are missing from TCRdb's copy, which holds only in-frame ones; the method was immunoSEQ multiplex PCR. The data contain about 31,000 clones, roughly 87% of them seen just once; the ten biggest clones take up roughly 9.7%. The CDR3 runs 14 residues. V dropped 3 bases and J dropped 5 bases, with 13 bases sitting between them. Looked up from germline, CDR1 is MNHEY and CDR2 is SMNVEV (reference sequence). This receptor was obtained from a female donor with multiple sclerosis, enrolled in a pregnancy study. This specimen consisted of CD8+ T cells from peripheral blood mononuclear cells, obtained in the first trimester of pregnancy. The gene calls are TRBV27 and TRBJ1-1; D is undetermined. CDR3 nucleotide sequence: TGTGCCAGCAGTTTGGAGGCATATCGGACTGAAGCTTTCTTT. It codes for CASSLEAYRTEAFF.